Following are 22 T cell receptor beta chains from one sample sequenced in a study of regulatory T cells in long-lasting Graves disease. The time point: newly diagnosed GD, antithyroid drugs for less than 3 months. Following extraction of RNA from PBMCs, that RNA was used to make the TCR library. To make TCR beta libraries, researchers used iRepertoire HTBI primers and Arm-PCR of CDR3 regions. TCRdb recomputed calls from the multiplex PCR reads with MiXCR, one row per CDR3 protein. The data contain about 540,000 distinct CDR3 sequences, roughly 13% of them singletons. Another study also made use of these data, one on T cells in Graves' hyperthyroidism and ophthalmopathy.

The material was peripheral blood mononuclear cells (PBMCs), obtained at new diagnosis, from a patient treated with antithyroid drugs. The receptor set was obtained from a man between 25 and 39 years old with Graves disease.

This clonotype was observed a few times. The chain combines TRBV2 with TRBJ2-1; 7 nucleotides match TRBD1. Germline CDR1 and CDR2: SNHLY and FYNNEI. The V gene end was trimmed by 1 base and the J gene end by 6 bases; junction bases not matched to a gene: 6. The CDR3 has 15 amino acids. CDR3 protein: CASSEEGQLFNEQFF. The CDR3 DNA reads TGTGCCAGCAGTGAAGAGGGACAGCTGTTCAATGAGCAGTTCTTC.

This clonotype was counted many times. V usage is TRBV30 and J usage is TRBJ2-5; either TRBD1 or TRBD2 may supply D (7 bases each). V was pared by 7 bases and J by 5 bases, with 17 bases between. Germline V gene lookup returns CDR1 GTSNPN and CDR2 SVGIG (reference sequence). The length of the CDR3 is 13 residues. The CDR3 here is CASSRGGRETQYF. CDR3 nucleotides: TGTGCCTCCTCCAGGGGGGGGAGGGAGACCCAGTACTTC.

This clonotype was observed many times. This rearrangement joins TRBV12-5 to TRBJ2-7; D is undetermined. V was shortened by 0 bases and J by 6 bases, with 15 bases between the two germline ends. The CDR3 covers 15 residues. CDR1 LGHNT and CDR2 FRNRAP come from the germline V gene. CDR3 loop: CASGLVLGSAGEQYF. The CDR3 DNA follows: TGTGCTAGTGGTTTGGTATTGGGATCGGCCGGCGAGCAGTACTTC.

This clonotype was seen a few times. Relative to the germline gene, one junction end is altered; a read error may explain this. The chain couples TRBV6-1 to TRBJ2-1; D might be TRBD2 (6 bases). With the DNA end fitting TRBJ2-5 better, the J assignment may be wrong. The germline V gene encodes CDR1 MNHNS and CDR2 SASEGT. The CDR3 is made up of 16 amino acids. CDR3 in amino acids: CAGSTRREAWGETQYF. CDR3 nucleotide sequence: TGTGCCGGCAGTACCCGAAGGGAGGCCTGGGGAGAGACCCAGTACTTC.

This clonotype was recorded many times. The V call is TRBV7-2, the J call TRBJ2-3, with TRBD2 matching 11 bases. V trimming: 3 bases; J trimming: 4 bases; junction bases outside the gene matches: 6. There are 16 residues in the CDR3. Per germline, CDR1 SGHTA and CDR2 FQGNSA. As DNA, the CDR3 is TGTGCCAGCAGCTTCCTAGCGGGAGGCCGTGCAGATACGCAGTATTTT. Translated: CASSFLAGGRADTQYF.

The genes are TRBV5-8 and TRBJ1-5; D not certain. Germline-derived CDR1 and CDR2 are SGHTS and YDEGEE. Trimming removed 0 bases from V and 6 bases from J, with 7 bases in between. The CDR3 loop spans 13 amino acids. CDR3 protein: CASSLDGRQPQHF. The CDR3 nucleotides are TGTGCCAGCAGCTTGGACGGTCGTCAGCCCCAGCATTTT.

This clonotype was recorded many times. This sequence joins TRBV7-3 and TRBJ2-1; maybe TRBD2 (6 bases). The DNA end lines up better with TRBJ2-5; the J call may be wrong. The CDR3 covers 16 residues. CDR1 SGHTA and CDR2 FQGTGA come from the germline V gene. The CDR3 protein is CASSLTPGRSQETQYF. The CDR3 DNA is TGTGCCAGCAGCTTAACTCCAGGGAGGTCCCAAGAGACCCAGTACTTC.

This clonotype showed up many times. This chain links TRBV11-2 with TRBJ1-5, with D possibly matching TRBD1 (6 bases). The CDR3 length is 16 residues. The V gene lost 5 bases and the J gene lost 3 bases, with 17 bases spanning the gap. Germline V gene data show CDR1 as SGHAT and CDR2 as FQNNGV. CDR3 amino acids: CASSLRPGAVNQPQHF. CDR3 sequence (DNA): TGTGCCAGCAGCCTCAGACCGGGGGCGGTCAATCAGCCCCAGCATTTT.

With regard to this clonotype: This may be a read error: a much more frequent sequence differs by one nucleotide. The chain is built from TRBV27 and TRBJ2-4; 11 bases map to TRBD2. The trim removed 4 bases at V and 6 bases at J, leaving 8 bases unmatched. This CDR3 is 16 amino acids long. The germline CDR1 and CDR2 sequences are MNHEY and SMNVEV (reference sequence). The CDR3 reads CASSSLLAGGGNIQYF. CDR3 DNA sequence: TGTGCCAGCAGTTCATTGCTAGCGGGAGGTGGAAACATTCAGTACTTC.

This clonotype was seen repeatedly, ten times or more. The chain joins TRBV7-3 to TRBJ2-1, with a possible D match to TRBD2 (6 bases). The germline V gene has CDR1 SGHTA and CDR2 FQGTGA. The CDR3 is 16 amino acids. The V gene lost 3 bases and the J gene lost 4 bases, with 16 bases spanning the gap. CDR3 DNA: TGTGCCAGCAGCTTCTACGGGGGAGTGGGTTACAATGAGCAGTTCTTC. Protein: CASSFYGGVGYNEQFF.

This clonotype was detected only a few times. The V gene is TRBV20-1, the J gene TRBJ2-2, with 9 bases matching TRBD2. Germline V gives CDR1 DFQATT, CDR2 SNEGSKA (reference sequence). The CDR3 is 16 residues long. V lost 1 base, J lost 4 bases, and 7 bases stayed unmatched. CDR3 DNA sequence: TGCAGTGCTAGAGGAGTAGCGGGAGCCCCCACCGGGGAGCTGTTTTTT. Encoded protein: CSARGVAGAPTGELFF.

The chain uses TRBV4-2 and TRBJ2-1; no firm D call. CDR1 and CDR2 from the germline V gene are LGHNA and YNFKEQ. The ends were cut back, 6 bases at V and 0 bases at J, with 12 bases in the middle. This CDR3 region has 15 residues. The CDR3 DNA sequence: TGTGCCAGCAGACCTCTTAGTAGCTCCTACAATGAGCAGTTCTTC. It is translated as CASRPLSSSYNEQFF.

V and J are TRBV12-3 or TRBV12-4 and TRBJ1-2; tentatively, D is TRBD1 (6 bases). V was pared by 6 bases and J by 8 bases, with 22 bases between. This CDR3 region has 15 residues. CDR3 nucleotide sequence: TGTGCCAGCAGCCCAACAAGACAGGTCGGAGTAGGCTACACCTTC. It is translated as CASSPTRQVGVGYTF.

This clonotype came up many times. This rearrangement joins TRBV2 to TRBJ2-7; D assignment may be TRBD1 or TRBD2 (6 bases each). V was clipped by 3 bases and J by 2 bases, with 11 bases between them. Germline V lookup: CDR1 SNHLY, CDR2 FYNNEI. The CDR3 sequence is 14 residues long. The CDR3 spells CASSEPRGPYEQYF. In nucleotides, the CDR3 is TGTGCCAGCAGTGAGCCCCGGGGGCCCTACGAGCAGTACTTC.

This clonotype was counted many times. The CDR3 DNA reads as TGTGCCAGCAGTTCATCAGGGGGCGCGACCACTGAAGCTTTCTTT. Its translation: CASSSSGGATTEAFF. The chain combines TRBV27 with TRBJ1-1; TRBD1 matches at 8 bases. The CDR3 has 15 residues. The V gene's germline CDR1 is MNHEY and CDR2 SMNVEV (reference sequence). V dropped 4 bases and J dropped 4; count of bases not matched to a gene: 8.

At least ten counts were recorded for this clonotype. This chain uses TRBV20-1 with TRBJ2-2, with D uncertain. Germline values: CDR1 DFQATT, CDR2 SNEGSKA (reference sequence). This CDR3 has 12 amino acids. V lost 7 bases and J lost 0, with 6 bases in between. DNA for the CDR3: TGCAGTGTCGGTCCGAACACCGGGGAGCTGTTTTTT. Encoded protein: CSVGPNTGELFF.

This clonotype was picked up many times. In DNA, the CDR3 is TGTGCCTGGAGTGTACGGCTAGCGGGAGCATTTGATACGCAGTATTTT. This translates into CAWSVRLAGAFDTQYF. This chain uses TRBV30 with TRBJ2-3; 10 bases map to TRBD2. J was trimmed by 6 bases and V by 0 bases; bases with no gene match: 9. The CDR3 totals 16 residues. Germline CDR1 GTSNPN, CDR2 SVGIG (reference sequence).

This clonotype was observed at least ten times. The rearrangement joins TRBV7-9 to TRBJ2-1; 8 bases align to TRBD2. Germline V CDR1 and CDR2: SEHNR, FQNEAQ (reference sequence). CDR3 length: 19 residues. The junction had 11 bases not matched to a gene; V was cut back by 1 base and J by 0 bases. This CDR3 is CASSLVGGLAGNSYNEQFF. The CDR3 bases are TGTGCCAGCAGCTTAGTAGGCGGTCTAGCGGGTAACTCCTACAATGAGCAGTTCTTC.

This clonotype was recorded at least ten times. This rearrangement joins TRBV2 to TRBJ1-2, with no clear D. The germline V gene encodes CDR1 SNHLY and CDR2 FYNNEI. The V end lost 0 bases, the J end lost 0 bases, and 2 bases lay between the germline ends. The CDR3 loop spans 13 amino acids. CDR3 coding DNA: TGTGCCAGCAGTGAAGCGGCTAACTATGGCTACACCTTC. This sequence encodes CASSEAANYGYTF.

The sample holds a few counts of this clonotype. CDR3 DNA sequence: TGCAGTGCTAGAGACAGGGGGCCAGGCGGGGAGCTGTTTTTT. Its translation is CSARDRGPGGELFF. The chain uses TRBV20-1 and TRBJ2-2; 8 positions agree with TRBD1. The CDR3 spans 14 residues. Trimming took 0 bases from V and 7 from J; bases not matched to a gene: 4. Germline CDR1 DFQATT, CDR2 SNEGSKA (reference sequence).

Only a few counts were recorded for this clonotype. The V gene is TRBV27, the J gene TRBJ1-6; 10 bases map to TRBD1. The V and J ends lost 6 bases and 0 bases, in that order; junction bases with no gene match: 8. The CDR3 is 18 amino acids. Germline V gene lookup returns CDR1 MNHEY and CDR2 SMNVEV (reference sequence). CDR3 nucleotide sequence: TGTGCCAGCAGGATTGGACAGGGGGGAGGCTCCTATAATTCACCCCTCCACTTT. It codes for CASRIGQGGGSYNSPLHF.

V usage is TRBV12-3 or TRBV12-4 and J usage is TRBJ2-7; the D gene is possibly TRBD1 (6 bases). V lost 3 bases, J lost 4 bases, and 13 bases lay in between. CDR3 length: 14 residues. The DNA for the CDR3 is TGTGCCAGCAGTTTTCGGGACAACACATACGAGCAGTACTTC. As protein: CASSFRDNTYEQYF.